Listed below are T cell receptor beta chains from one sample, sequenced in a study of post-analysis software for immune sequencing data. TCRdb re-analysed the PCR reads in MiXCR, keeping a single row per CDR3 protein. This sample carries about 770,000 distinct CDR3 sequences, 35% to 55% of them seen once, and the ten largest clones take approximately 5%. The sequencing sample was made of blood. The receptors were sampled from a girl aged 10 to 17 with multiple sclerosis. Both conserved end residues are part of each CDR3. D genes are given only for firm matches. A row's size may be missing; if present it is once, few, many or a size class.

d_gene: TRBD1
j_gene: TRBJ2-1
v_gene: TRBV2
abundance: NA
CDR3aa: CASSRDRGSNNEQFF
CDR3nt: TGTGCCAGCAGTAGGGACAGGGGGAGCAACAATGAGCAGTTCTTC

d_gene: NA
j_gene: TRBJ2-1
v_gene: TRBV19
abundance: NA
CDR3aa: CASSGGWPGQFF
CDR3nt: TGTGCCAGTAGTGGGGGTTGGCCTGGGCAGTTCTTC

d_gene: TRBD2
j_gene: TRBJ2-1
v_gene: TRBV6-2/TRBV6-3
abundance: few
CDR3aa: CASSYPDRTSGRTIPYNEQFF
CDR3nt: TGTGCCAGCAGTTACCCCGATCGGACTAGCGGGAGAACGATTCCCTACAATGAGCAGTTCTTC

d_gene: NA
j_gene: TRBJ2-7
v_gene: TRBV4-3
abundance: many
CDR3aa: CASSQGRAYEQYF
CDR3nt: TGCGCCAGCAGCCAGGGTAGAGCCTACGAGCAGTACTTC

d_gene: NA
j_gene: TRBJ2-1
v_gene: TRBV9
abundance: few
CDR3aa: CASSVAAGFEQFF
CDR3nt: TGTGCCAGCAGCGTAGCGGCGGGATTTGAGCAGTTCTTC

d_gene: TRBD2
j_gene: TRBJ2-7
v_gene: TRBV27
abundance: NA
CDR3aa: CASSLSIAAGDGQYF
CDR3nt: TGTGCCAGCAGTTTATCGATAGCAGCGGGAGACGGGCAGTACTTC

d_gene: NA
j_gene: TRBJ2-3
v_gene: TRBV20-1
abundance: few
CDR3aa: CSARKPGTASSTDTQYF
CDR3nt: TGCAGTGCTAGAAAACCAGGGACGGCAAGCAGCACAGATACGCAGTATTTT

d_gene: NA
j_gene: TRBJ2-7
v_gene: TRBV6-6
abundance: NA
CDR3aa: CASSPPSVQSSYEQYF
CDR3nt: TGTGCCAGCAGCCCCCCAAGCGTCCAGAGCTCCTACGAGCAGTACTTC

d_gene: NA
j_gene: TRBJ2-1
v_gene: TRBV28
abundance: NA
CDR3aa: CASRSTWDEQFF
CDR3nt: TGTGCCAGCAGATCGACGTGGGATGAGCAGTTCTTC

d_gene: NA
j_gene: TRBJ2-1
v_gene: TRBV29-1
abundance: few
CDR3aa: CSVDSYNEQFF
CDR3nt: TGCAGCGTTGACAGCTACAATGAGCAGTTCTTC

d_gene: TRBD2
j_gene: TRBJ2-3
v_gene: TRBV4-1
abundance: NA
CDR3aa: CASSQDMTSGSTDTQYF
CDR3nt: TGCGCCAGCAGCCAAGATATGACTAGCGGGAGCACAGATACGCAGTATTTT

d_gene: NA
j_gene: TRBJ2-1
v_gene: TRBV13
abundance: NA
CDR3aa: CASSLWLAGVGGGNEQFF
CDR3nt: NA